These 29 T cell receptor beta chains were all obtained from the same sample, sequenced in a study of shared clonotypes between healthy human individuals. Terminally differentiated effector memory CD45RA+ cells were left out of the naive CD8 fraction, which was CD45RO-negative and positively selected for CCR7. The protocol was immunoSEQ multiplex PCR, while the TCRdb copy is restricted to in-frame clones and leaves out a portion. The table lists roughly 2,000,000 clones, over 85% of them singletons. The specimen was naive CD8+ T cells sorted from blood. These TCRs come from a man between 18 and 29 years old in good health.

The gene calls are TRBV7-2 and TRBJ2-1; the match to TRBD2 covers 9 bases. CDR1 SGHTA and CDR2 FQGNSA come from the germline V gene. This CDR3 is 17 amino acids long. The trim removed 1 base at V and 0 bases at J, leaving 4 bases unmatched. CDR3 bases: TGTGCCAGCAGCTTAGTAGCGGGGGAGAGCTCCTACAATGAGCAGTTCTTC. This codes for CASSLVAGESSYNEQFF.

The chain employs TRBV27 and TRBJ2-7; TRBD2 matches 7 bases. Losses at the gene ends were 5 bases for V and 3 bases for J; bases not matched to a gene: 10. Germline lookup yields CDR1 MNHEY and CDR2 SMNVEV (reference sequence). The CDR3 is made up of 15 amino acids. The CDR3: CASSKDPGLIYEQYF. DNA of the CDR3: TGTGCCAGCAGTAAAGACCCGGGACTAATCTACGAGCAGTACTTC.

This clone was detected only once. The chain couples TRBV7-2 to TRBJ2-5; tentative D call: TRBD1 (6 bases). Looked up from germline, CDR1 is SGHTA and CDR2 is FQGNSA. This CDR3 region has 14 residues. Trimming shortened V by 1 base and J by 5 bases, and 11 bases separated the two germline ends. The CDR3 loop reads CASSLVGGMETQYF. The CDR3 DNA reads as TGTGCCAGCAGCTTAGTAGGGGGAATGGAGACCCAGTACTTC.

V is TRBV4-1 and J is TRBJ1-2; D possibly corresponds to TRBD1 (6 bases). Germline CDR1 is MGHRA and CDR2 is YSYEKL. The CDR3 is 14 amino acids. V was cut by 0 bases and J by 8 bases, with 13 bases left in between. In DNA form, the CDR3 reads TGCGCCAGCAGCCAAGATCCCACAGGGCGAGGCTACACCTTC. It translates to CASSQDPTGRGYTF.

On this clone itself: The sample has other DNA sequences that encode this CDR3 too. The CDR3 sequence is CASSSGTGSNQPQHF. For the CDR3, the DNA is TGTGCCAGCAGTTCCGGGACAGGGAGCAATCAGCCCCAGCATTTT. The chain carries TRBV6-5 and TRBJ1-5; TRBD1 matches at 9 bases. The CDR3 contains 15 residues. V shed 4 bases, J shed 1 base, and the junction held 2 bases outside the gene matches. Germline V gives CDR1 MNHEY, CDR2 SVGAGI.

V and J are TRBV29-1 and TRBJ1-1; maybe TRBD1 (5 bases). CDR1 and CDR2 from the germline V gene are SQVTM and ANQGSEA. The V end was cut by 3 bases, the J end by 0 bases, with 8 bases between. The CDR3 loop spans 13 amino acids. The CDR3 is CSVDEGLNTEAFF. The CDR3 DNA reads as TGCAGCGTTGATGAGGGGTTGAACACTGAAGCTTTCTTT.

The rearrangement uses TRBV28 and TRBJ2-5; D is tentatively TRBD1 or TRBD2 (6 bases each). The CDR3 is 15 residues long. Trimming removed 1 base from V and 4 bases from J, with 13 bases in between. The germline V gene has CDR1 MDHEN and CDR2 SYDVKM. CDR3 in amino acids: CASSLYRGPRETQYF. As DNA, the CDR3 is TGTGCCAGCAGTTTATACCGGGGGCCGAGAGAGACCCAGTACTTC.

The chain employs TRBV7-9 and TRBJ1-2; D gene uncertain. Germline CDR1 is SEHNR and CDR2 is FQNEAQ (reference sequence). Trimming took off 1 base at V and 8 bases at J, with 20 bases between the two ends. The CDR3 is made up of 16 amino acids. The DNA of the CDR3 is TGTGCCAGCAGCTTAGATTTCGAGCAACCTCGCAGAGGCTACACCTTC. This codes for CASSLDFEQPRRGYTF. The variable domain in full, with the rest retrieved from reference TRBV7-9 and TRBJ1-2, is DTGVSQNPRHKITKRGQNVTFRCDPISEHNRLYWYRQTLGQGPEFLTYFQNEAQLEKSRLLSDRFSAERPKGSFSTLEIQRTEQGDSAMYLCASSLDFEQPRRGYTFGSGTRLTVV.

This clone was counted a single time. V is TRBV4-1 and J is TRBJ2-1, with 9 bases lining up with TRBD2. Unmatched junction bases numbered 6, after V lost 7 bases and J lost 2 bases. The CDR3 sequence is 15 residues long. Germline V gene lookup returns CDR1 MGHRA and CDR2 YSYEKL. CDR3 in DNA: TGCGCCAGCACGGAAGCGGGAGGCCCCTACAATGAGCAGTTCTTC. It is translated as CASTEAGGPYNEQFF.

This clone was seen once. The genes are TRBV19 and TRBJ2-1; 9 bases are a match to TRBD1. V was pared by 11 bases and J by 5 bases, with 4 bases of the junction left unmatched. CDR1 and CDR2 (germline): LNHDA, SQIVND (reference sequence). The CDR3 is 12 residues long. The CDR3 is CASRTGDNEQFF. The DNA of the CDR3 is TGTGCCTCCAGGACAGGGGACAATGAGCAGTTCTTC.

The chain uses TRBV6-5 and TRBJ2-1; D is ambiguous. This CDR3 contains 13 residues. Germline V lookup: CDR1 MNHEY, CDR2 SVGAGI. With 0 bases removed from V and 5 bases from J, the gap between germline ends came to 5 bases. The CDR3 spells CASSYSMDNEQFF. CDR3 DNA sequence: TGTGCCAGCAGTTACTCGATGGACAATGAGCAGTTCTTC.

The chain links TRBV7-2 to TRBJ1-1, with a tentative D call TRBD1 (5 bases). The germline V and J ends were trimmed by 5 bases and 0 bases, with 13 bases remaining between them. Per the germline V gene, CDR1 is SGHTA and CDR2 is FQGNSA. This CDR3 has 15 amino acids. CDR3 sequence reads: CASSHRDRLNTEAFF. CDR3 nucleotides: TGTGCCAGCAGCCACCGGGACCGGCTGAACACTGAAGCTTTCTTT.

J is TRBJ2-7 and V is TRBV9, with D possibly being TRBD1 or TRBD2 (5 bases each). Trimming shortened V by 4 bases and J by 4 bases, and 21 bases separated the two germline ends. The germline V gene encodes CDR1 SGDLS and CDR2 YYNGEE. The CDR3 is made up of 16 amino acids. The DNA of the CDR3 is TGTGCCAGCAGCACCCGACAGCGGTACGAGGATTACGAGCAGTACTTC. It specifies CASSTRQRYEDYEQYF.

The CDR3 spells CASSPGQARFSGNTIYF. The CDR3 coding sequence is TGTGCCAGCAGCCCGGGACAGGCCCGTTTCTCTGGAAACACCATATATTTT. The V gene is TRBV7-6, the J gene TRBJ1-3; 8 positions match TRBD1. The germline gives CDR1 SGHVS, CDR2 FNYEAQ. The length of the CDR3 is 17 residues. V gave up 5 bases and J gave up 0 bases; unmatched junction bases: 9.

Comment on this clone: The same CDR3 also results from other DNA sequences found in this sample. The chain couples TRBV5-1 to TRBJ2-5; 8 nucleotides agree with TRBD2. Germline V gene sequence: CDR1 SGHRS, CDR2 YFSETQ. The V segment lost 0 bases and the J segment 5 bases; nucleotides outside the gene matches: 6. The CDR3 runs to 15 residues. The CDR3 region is CASSLASGGLETQYF. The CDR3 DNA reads TGCGCCAGCAGCTTGGCGAGCGGGGGACTGGAGACCCAGTACTTC.

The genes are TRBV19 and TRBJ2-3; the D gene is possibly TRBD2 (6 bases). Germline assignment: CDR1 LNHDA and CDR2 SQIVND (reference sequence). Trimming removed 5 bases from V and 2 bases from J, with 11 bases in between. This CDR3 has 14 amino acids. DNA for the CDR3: TGTGCCAGTAGTGTGGGACTTACCACAGATACGCAGTATTTT. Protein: CASSVGLTTDTQYF.

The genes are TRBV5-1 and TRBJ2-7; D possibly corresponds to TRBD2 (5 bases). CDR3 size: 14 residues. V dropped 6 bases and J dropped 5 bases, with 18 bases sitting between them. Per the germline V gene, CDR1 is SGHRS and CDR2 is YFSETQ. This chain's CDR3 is CASKWGVGENEQYF. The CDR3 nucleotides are TGCGCCAGCAAGTGGGGAGTGGGTGAAAACGAGCAGTACTTC.

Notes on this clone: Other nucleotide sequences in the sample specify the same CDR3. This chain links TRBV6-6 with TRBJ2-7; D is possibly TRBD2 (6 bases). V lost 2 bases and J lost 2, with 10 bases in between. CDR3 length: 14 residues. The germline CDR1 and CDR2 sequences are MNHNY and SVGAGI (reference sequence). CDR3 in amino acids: CASSYVGGTYEQYF. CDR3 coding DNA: TGTGCCAGCAGTTACGTCGGAGGGACCTACGAGCAGTACTTC.

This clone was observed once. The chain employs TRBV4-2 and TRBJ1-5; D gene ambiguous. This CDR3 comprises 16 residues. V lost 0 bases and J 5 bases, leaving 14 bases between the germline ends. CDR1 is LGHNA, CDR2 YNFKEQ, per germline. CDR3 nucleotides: TGTGCCAGCAGCCAAGATGAGGGTGGAGAAGATCAGCCCCAGCATTTT. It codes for CASSQDEGGEDQPQHF.

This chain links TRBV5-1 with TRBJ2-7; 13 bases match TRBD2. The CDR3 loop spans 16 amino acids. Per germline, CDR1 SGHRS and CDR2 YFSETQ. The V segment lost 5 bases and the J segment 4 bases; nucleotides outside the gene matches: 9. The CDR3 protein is CASSAGLAGDGYEQYF. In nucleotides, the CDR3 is TGCGCCAGCAGTGCAGGACTAGCGGGAGATGGTTACGAGCAGTACTTC.

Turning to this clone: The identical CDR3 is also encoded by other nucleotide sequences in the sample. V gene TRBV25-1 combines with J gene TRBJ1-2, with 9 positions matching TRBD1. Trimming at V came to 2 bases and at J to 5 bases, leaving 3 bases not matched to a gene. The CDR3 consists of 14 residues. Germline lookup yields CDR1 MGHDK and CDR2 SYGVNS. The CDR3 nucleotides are TGTGCCAGCAGTGAACCGGGACAGGGTTATGGCTACACCTTC. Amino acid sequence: CASSEPGQGYGYTF.

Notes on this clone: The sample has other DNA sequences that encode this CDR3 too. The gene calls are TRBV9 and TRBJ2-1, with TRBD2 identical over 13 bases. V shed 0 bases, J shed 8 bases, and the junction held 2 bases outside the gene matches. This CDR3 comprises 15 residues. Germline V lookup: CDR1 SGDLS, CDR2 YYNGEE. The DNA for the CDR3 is TGTGCCAGCAGCGTAGAAGGACTAGCGGGAGATGAGCAGTTCTTC. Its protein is CASSVEGLAGDEQFF.

Written as DNA, the CDR3 is TGCGCCAGCAGCCAAGGGGCCGGGACAGGGGTTGCTGAAGCTTTCTTT. Its protein is CASSQGAGTGVAEAFF. The chain carries TRBV4-1 and TRBJ1-1; 10 nucleotides align to TRBD1. The CDR3 runs to 16 residues. The germline V gene encodes CDR1 MGHRA and CDR2 YSYEKL. V gave up 1 base and J gave up 6 bases; unmatched junction bases: 8.

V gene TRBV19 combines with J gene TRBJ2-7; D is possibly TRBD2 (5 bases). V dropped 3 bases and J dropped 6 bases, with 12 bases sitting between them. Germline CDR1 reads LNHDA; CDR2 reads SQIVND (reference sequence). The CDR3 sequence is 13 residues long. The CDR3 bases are TGTGCCAGTAGTATCCCCGAGGGAACCGAGCAGTACTTC. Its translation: CASSIPEGTEQYF. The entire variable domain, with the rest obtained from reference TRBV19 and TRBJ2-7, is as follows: DGGITQSPKYLFRKEGQNVTLSCEQNLNHDAMYWYRQDPGQGLRLIYYSQIVNDFQKGDIAEGYSVSREKKESFPLTVTSAQKNPTAFYLCASSIPEGTEQYFGPGTRLTVT.

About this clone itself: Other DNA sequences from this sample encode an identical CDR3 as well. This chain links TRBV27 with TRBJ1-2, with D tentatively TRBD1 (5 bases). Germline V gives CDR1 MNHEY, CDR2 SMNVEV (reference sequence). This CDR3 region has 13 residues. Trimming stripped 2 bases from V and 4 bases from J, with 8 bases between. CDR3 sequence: CASSLGGAYGYTF. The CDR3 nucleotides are TGTGCCAGCAGTTTAGGGGGTGCCTATGGCTACACCTTC.

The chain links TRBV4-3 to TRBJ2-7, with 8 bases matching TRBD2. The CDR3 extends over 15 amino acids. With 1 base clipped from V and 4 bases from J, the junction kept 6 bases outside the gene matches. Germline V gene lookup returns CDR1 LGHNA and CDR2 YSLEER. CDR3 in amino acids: CASSQAGGLGYEQYF. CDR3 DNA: TGCGCCAGCAGCCAAGCGGGGGGGTTGGGGTACGAGCAGTACTTC.

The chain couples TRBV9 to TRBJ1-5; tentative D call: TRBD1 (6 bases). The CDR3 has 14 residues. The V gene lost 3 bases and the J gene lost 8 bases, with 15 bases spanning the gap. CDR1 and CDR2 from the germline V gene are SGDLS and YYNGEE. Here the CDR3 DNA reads TGTGCCAGCAGCGAGGGGGGAGGCCCGGAGCCCCAGCATTTT. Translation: CASSEGGGPEPQHF.

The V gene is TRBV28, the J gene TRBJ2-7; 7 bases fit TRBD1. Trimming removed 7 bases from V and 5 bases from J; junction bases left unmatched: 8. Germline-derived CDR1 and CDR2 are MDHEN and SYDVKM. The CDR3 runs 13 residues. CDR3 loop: CASNPTGNDEQYF. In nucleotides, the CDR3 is TGTGCCAGCAACCCGACAGGGAACGACGAGCAGTACTTC.

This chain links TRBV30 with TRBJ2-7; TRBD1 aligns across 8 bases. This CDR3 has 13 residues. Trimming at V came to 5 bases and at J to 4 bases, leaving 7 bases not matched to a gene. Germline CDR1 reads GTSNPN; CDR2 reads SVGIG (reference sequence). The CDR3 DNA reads TGTGCCTGGGCGACAGGGGTTGGGTACGAGCAGTACTTC. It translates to CAWATGVGYEQYF.